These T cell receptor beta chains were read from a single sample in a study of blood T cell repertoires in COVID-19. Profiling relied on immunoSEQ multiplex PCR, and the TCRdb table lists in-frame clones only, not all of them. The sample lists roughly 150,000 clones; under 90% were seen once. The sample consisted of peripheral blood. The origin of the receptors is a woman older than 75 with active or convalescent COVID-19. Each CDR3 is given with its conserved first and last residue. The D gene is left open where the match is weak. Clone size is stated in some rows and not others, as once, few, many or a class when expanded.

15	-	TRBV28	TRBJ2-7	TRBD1	CASLDPGQGWDEQYF	TGTGCCAGCCTCGACCCGGGACAGGGTTGGGACGAGCAGTACTTC
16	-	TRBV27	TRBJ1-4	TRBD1	CASSLTGTATNEKLFF	TGTGCCAGCAGTTTGACAGGGACCGCAACTAATGAAAAACTGTTTTTT
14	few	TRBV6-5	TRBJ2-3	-	CASSYYRGVDTQYF	TGTGCCAGCAGTTACTATCGCGGGGTGGATACGCAGTATTTT
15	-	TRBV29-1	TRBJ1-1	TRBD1	CSVGFPRAGGTEAFF	TGCAGCGTTGGTTTCCCCCGGGCAGGGGGGACTGAAGCTTTCTTT
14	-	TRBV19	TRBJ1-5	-	CASSTSPGNQPQHF	TGTGCCAGTAGTACTAGTCCTGGCAATCAGCCCCAGCATTTT
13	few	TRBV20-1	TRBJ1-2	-	CSASNQANYGYTF	TGCAGTGCTAGTAATCAGGCTAACTATGGCTACACCTTC
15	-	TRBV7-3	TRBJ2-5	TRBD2	CASSYQRGEKETQYF	TGTGCCAGCAGCTATCAGCGGGGGGAGAAGGAGACCCAGTACTTC
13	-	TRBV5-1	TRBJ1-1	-	CASSLPGNTEAFF	TGCGCCAGCAGCTTGCCCGGGAACACTGAAGCTTTCTTT
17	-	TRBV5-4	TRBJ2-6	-	CASSIDGSTSGANVLTF	TGTGCCAGCAGCATCGACGGGAGTACCTCTGGGGCCAACGTCCTGACTTTC
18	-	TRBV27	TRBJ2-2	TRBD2	CASRPRTSGSWHTGELFF	TGTGCCAGCAGACCCCGGACTAGCGGGAGTTGGCACACCGGGGAGCTGTTTTTT
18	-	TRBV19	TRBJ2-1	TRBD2	CASSIEYAAGGRYNEQFF	TGTGCCAGTAGTATAGAGTACGCAGCGGGAGGCCGCTACAATGAGCAGTTCTTC
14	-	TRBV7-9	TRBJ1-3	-	CASSFSGIGNTIYF	TGTGCCAGCAGCTTCTCGGGGATTGGAAACACCATATATTTT
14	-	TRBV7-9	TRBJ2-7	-	CASSLQESSYEQYF	TGTGCCAGCAGCTTACAGGAAAGCTCCTACGAGCAGTACTTC
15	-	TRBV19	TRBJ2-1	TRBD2	CASSKREGSYNEQFF	TGTGCCAGTAGTAAGCGGGAAGGGTCCTACAATGAGCAGTTCTTC
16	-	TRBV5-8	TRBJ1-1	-	CASRTGPVLGATEAFF	TGTGCCAGCAGAACCGGGCCGGTCCTGGGGGCCACTGAAGCTTTCTTT
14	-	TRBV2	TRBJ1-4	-	CASSADMGGEKLFF	TGTGCCAGCAGTGCCGACATGGGTGGTGAAAAACTGTTTTTT
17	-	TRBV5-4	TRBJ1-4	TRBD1	CASSAGGTGDAGEKLFF	TGTGCCAGCAGTGCCGGGGGGACAGGGGACGCAGGAGAAAAACTGTTTTTT
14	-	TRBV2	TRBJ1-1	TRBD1	CASSGRTGGTEAFF	TGTGCCAGCAGTGGGCGGACAGGAGGGACTGAAGCTTTCTTT
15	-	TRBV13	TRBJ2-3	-	CASSFRSGFADTQYF	TGTGCCAGCAGCTTTCGGTCAGGGTTTGCAGATACGCAGTATTTT
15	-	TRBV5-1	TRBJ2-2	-	CASSTTTVNTGELFF	TGCGCCAGCAGCACAACGACAGTAAACACCGGGGAGCTGTTTTTT
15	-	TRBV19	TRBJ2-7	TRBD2	CASSETGLGPSEQYF	TGTGCCAGTAGTGAAACCGGACTAGGCCCTTCCGAGCAGTACTTC
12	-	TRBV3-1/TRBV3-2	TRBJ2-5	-	CASSQEQETQYF	TGTGCCAGCAGCCAGGAGCAAGAGACCCAGTACTTC
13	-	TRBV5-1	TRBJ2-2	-	CASSPQGTGELFF	TGCGCCAGCAGCCCACAGGGCACCGGGGAGCTGTTTTTT
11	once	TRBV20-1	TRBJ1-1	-	CSATDGAEAFF	TGCAGTGCTACCGACGGGGCTGAAGCTTTCTTT
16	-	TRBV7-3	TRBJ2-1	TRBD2	CASSYPTSGGNNEQFF	TGTGCCAGCAGCTACCCAACTAGCGGGGGGAACAATGAGCAGTTCTTC
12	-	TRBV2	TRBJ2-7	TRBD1	CASSLDRGEQYF	TGTGCCAGCAGCCTTGACAGGGGCGAGCAGTACTTC
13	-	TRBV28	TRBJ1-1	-	CASLGNGGTEAFF	TGTGCCAGCCTGGGGAATGGAGGGACTGAAGCTTTCTTT
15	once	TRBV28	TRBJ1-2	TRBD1	CASSVSGQGIYGYTF	TGTGCCAGCAGCGTATCTGGACAGGGGATCTATGGCTACACCTTC
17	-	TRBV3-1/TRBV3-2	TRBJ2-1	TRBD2	CASSQERVGRAENEQFF	TGTGCCAGCAGCCAAGAAAGAGTCGGGAGGGCCGAAAATGAGCAGTTCTTC
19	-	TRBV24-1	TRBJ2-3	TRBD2	CATSDPGLAQGGSTDTQYF	TGTGCCACCAGTGATCCGGGACTAGCCCAGGGGGGTAGCACAGATACGCAGTATTTT
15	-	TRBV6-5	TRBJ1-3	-	CARLWGEHSGNTIYF	TGTGCCAGACTCTGGGGCGAACACTCTGGAAACACCATATATTTT